This TCR beta chain was obtained from a study of OX40 agonist ivuxolimab in advanced cancers. Background for the entire study: Ivuxolimab was a fully human IgG2 agonistic monoclonal antibody targeting the costimulatory receptor OX40 (CD134). Intravenous ivuxolimab was administered to patients every 2 weeks at six dose levels: 0.01, 0.1, 0.3, 1.5, 3 and 10 mg/kg. Of the roughly 51 patients in dose escalation, about 20 had hepatocellular carcinoma, around 15 had melanoma, 9 had renal cell carcinoma and 9 had head and neck cancer. A male proportion of around 83% and a mean age of about 60 years, ranging from about 23 to 90, were recorded for the dose-escalation cohort. Prior anti-PD-1, anti-PD-L1 or anti-CTLA-4 therapy was permitted, and 30% to 50% of dose-escalation patients had received checkpoint inhibitors. Partial responses occurred in three dose-escalation patients, of whom one had hepatocellular carcinoma and two had cutaneous melanoma. The point of sequencing TCRbeta in the periphery was to test whether ivuxolimab changed TCR sequence diversity and drove clonal T-cell expansion. The paper reports the monotherapy dose-escalation portion (N of about 47 patients) of the phase I ivuxolimab trial. What the research found in general, with its limitations: Clonal expansion of both CD4+ and CD8+ blood T cells was observed from baseline to week 6 at doses 0.1 to 3.0 mg/kg. Partial responders in the 0.1-3.0 mg/kg groups had among the lowest normalized peripheral clonal expansion, especially among CD8+ T cells. Antigen specificity was not determined for the clonally expanded peripheral T cells. After ivuxolimab, more expanded clones were found on average in CD8+ T cells than in CD4+ T cells. Low levels of normalized T-cell clonal expansion were also seen in some nonresponding patients.

From the cysteine through the phenylalanine, the CDR3 covers 16 amino acids. Only the CDR3 portion is preserved as DNA: 48 bases, with reading frame beginning at the first base. The CDR1 and CDR2 encoded by the germline V gene (reference sequence) are MNHEY and SMNVEV. The V and J ends are trimmed by 5 bases and 4 bases, leaving 20 bases between them. The trial excluded patients who had a history of autoimmune disease or who were on systemic immunosuppression. Peripheral blood for TCR sequencing was drawn from every dose cohort at baseline, at cycle 4 day 1 and at cycle 7 day 1. The samples were drawn from a first-in-human, open-label, multicenter phase I dose-escalation trial of ivuxolimab. Adults with locally advanced or metastatic head and neck squamous cell, hepatocellular, melanoma or renal cell carcinoma were enrolled in the trial. Before TCR sequencing, CD4+ and CD8+ T cells were separately sorted from peripheral blood.

To sequence the TCRbeta CDR3 region, genomic DNA was isolated from the sorted cells. The immunoSEQ Assay was used to sequence the TCRbeta CDR3 regions. TCRdb holds this immuneACCESS table with in-frame rearrangements only. Some clones are missing; in checked studies, unresolved V genes explain under half, and the rest has no known cause. Recorded for this sample are approximately 15,000 clones; 80% of them occurred a single time. The ten biggest clones cover under 40% of the sample. Concerning this clone itself: Its antigen is currently not known. Base qualities are not recorded, but no much larger clone differs from it by a single base.

This material consisted of CD4+ or CD8+ T cells sorted from blood, taken in a trial of the OX40 agonist ivuxolimab. The rearranged chain carries TRBV27 and TRBJ1-2, with no confident D gene call. The clonotype was recovered from an adult with an advanced solid tumor such as melanoma, head and neck, liver or kidney cancer. CDR3 sequence: CASSTIPLRPFYGYTF. The DNA reads TGTGCCAGCAGTACGATCCCCTTGAGGCCCTTCTATGGCTACACCTTC.